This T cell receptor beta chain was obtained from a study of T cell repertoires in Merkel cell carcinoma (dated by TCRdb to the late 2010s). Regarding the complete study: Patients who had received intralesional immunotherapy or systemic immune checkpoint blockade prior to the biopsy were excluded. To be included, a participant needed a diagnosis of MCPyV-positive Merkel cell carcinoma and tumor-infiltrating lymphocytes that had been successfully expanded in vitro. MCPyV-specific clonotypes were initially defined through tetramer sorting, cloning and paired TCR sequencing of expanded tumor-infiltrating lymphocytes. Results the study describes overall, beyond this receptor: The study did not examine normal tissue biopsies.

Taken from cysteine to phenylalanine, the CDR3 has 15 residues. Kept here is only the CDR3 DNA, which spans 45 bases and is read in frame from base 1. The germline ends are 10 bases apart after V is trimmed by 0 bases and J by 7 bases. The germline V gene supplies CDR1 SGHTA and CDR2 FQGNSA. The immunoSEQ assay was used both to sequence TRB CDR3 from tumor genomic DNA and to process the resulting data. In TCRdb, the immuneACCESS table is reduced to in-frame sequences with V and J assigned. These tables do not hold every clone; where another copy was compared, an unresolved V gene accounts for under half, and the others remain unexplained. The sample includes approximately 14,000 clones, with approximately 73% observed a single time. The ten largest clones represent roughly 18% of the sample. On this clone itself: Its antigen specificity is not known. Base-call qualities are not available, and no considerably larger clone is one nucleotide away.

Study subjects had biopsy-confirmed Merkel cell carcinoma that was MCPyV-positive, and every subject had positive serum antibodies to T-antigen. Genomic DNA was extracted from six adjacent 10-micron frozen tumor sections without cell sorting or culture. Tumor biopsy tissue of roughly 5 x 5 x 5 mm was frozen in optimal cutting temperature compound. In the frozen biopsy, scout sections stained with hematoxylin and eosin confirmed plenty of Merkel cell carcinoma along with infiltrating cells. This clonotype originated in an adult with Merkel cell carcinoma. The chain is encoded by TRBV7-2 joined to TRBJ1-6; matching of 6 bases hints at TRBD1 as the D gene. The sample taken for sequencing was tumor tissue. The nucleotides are TGTGCCAGCAGCTTAGCATACAGGGCCAATTCACCCCTCCACTTT. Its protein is CASSLAYRANSPLHF.